This TCR beta chain was obtained from a study of post-analysis software for immune sequencing data. Study outcomes and limitations: Roughly five TRBV segments were more frequent in patients than controls; TRBV5-6, TRBV5-1 and TRBV20-1 belonged to this group.

The CDR3 spans 15 residues. Trimming took 4 bases from V and 8 from J; bases not matched to a gene: 10. Germline assignment: CDR1 SEHNR and CDR2 FQNEAQ (reference sequence). Presence of unique molecular identifiers characterized the TCR beta cDNA libraries. MiXCR, applied by TCRdb to the PCR reads, yields one record per CDR3 protein. Here the sample spans 400,000 to 500,000 distinct CDR3 sequences, roughly 40% being singletons. A remark on this clonotype: Its antigen is undetermined.

This chain joins TRBV7-9 and TRBJ2-1, with 8 bases identical to TRBD2. The receptor was isolated from a girl aged 2-10 years with multiple sclerosis. Sequenced: blood. CDR3: CASSSNSGTRDEQFF. The CDR3 nucleotides are TGTGCCAGCAGCTCAAACTCCGGGACTAGGGATGAGCAGTTCTTC.